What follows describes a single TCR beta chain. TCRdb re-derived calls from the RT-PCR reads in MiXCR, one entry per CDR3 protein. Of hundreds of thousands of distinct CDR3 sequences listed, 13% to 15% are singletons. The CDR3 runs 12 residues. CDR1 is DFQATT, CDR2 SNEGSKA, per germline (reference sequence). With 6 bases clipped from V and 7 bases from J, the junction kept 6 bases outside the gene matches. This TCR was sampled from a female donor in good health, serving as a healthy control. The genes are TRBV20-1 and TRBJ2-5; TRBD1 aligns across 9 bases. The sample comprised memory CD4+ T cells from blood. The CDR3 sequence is CSAKTGGLTQYF. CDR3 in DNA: TGCAGTGCAAAGACAGGGGGGTTGACCCAGTACTTC.